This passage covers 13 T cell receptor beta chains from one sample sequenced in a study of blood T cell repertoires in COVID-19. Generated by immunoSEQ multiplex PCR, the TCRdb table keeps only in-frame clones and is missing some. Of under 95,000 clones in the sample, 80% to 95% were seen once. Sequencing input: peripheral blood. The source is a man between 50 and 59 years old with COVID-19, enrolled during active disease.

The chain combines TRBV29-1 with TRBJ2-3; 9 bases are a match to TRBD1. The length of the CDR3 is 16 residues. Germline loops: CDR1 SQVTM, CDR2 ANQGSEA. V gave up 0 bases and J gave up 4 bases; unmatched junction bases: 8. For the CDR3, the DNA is TGCAGCGTTGAAGATCTCGTGACAGGGGGAGCAGATACGCAGTATTTT. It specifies CSVEDLVTGGADTQYF.

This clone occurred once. The CDR3 DNA follows: TGTGCCAGCAGGCGGGAGAGGGGAGTATATGAGCAGTTCTTC. Encoded protein: CASRRERGVYEQFF. The rearrangement joins TRBV27 to TRBJ2-1; 7 bases agree with TRBD2. The CDR3 is 14 residues long. Germline V gene data show CDR1 as MNHEY and CDR2 as SMNVEV (reference sequence). V gave up 6 bases and J gave up 8 bases; unmatched junction bases: 10.

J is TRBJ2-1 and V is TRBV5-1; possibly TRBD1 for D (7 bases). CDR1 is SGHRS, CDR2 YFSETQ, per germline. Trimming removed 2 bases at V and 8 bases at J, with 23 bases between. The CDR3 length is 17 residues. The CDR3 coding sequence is TGCGCCAGCAGCTTCACCGGCAGGGGCCAGGGGGGTGATGAGCAGTTCTTC. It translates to CASSFTGRGQGGDEQFF.

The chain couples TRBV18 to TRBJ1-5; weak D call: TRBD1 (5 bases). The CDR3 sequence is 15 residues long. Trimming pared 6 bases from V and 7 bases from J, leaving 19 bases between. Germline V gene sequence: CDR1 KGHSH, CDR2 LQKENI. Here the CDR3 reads CASSPPGGAGQPQHF. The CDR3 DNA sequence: TGTGCCAGCTCCCCGCCTGGAGGGGCAGGGCAGCCCCAGCATTTT.

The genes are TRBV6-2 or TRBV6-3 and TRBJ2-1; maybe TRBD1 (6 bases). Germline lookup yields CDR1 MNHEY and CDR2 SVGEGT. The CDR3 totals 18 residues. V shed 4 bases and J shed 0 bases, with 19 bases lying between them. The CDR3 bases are TGTGCCAGCAGTTCCACGGTACAGGGTTCGGGCTCCTACAATGAGCAGTTCTTC. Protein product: CASSSTVQGSGSYNEQFF.

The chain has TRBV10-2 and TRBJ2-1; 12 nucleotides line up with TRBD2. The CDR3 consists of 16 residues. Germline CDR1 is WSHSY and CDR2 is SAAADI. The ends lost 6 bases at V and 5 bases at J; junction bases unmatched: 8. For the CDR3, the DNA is TGCGCCAGCAGGCCCCTAGCGGGAGGGCCCGACAATGAGCAGTTCTTC. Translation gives CASRPLAGGPDNEQFF.

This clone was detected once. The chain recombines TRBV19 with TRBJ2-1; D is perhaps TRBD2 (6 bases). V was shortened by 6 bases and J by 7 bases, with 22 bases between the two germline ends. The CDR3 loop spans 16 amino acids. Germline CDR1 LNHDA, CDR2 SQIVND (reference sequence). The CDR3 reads CASRTTRSARTNEQFF. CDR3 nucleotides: TGTGCCAGTAGGACGACTAGATCTGCCCGAACTAATGAGCAGTTCTTC.

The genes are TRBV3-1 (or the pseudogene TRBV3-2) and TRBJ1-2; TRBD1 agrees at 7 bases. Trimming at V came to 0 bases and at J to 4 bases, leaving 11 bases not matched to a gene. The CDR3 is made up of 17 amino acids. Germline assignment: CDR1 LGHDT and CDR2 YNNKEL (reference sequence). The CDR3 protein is CASSQDRRQGVGYGYTF. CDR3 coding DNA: TGTGCCAGCAGCCAAGATCGGAGACAGGGCGTTGGCTATGGCTACACCTTC.

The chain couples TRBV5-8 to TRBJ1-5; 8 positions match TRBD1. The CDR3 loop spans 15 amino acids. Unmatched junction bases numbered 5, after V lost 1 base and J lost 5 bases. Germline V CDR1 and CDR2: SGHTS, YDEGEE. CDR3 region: CASSLTGGIYQPQHF. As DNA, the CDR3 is TGTGCCAGCAGCTTGACAGGGGGTATATATCAGCCCCAGCATTTT.

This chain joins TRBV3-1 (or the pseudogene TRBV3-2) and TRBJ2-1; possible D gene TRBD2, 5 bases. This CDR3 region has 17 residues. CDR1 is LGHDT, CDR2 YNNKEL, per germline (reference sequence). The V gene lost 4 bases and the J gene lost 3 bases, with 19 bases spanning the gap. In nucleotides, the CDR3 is TGTGCCAGCAGCCCCACCCAGCGGCGACTTATCTACAATGAGCAGTTCTTC. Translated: CASSPTQRRLIYNEQFF.

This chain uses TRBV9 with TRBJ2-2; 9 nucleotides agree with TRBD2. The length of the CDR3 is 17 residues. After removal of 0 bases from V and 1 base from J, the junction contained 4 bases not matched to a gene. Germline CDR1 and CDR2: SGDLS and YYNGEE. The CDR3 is CASSVGTSGLNTGELFF. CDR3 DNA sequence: TGTGCCAGCAGCGTAGGAACTAGCGGGCTGAACACCGGGGAGCTGTTTTTT.

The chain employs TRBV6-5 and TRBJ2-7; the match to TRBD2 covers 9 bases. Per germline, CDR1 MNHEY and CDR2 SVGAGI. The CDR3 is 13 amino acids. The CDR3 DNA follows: TGTTCCAACTCAGCGACTAGCGGACCCGAGCAGTACGTC. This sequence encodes CSNSATSGPEQYV.

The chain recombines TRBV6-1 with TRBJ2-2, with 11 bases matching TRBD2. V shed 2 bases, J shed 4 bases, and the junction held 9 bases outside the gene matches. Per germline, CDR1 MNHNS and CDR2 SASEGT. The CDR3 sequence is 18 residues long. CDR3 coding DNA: TGTGCCAGCAGTGAACCCGGACTAGCGGGTACGCGCACCGGGGAGCTGTTTTTT. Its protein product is CASSEPGLAGTRTGELFF.